Sequencing of this T cell receptor (beta chain) was carried out in a study of shared clonotypes between healthy human individuals. Generated by immunoSEQ multiplex PCR, the TCRdb table keeps only in-frame clones and is missing some. The sample has 2 million to 2.5 million clones, approximately 94% seen once; the top ten hold roughly 0.13%. The germline V gene encodes CDR1 MNHEY and CDR2 SVGAGI. V was trimmed by 6 bases and J by 1 base, leaving 6 bases between them. The CDR3 loop spans 12 amino acids. In regard to this clone: The sample contains more than one DNA sequence encoding this CDR3.

The chain couples TRBV6-5 to TRBJ1-1; TRBD1 might be the D (6 bases). Sequenced input: naive CD4+ T cells sorted from blood. Subset defined: CD45RA+ positively selected. The receptor was isolated from a man between 18 and 35 years old in good health. CDR3 coding DNA: TGTGCCAGCAGACAGGGGAACACTGAAGCTTTCTTT. Amino acid sequence: CASRQGNTEAFF.